Below, one T cell receptor (beta chain) is given with its context. This sample is part of a study of blood T cell repertoires in COVID-19. Assay used: immunoSEQ multiplex PCR; TCRdb lists only in-frame clones, some missing. The repertoire holds hundreds of thousands of clones, more than 80% seen once, with 2.5% to 3.5% in the top ten. CDR1 and CDR2 from the germline V gene are GTSNPN and SVGIG (reference sequence). Trimming stripped 3 bases from V and 1 base from J, with 12 bases between. The CDR3 contains 14 residues. The chain has TRBV30 and TRBJ1-1; no clear D. Sequencing was carried out using peripheral blood. The TCR originated in a woman between 25 and 40 years old with COVID-19, enrolled during active disease. This CDR3 reads CAWSPPRRNTEAFF. The CDR3 nucleotides read TGTGCCTGGAGCCCGCCAAGGAGGAACACTGAAGCTTTCTTT. The variable domain in full, with the rest retrieved from reference TRBV30 and TRBJ1-1, is SQTIHQWPATLVQPVGSPLSLECTVEGTSNPNLYWYRQAAGRGLQLLFYSVGIGQISSEVPQNLSASRPQDRQFILSSKKLLLSDSGFYLCAWSPPRRNTEAFFGQGTRLTVV.